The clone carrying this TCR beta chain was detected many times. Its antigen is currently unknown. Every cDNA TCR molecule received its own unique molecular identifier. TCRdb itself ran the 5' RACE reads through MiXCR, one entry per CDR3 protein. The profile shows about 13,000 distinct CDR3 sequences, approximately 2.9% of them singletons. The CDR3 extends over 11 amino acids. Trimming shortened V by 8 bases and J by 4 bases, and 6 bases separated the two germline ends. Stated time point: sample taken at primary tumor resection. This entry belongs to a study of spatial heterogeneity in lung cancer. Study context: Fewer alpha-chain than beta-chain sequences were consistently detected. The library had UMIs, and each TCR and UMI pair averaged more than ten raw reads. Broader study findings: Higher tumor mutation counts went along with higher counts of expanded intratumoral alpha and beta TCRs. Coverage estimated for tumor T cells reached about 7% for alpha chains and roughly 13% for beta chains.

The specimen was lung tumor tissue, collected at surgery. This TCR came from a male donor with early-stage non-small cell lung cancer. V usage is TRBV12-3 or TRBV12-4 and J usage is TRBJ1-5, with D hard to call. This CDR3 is CASGLNQPQHF. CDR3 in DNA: TGTGCCAGCGGACTTAATCAGCCCCAGCATTTT.